This TCR beta chain was observed in a study of siplizumab effects on memory and regulatory T cells. Broader study findings: The diversity of naive T cells seemed greater than that of memory cells, and their alloresponse contribution seemed major. With siplizumab, Treg-derived clones averaged about 71% of mappable alloreactive CD4+ clones, versus 26.9% in controls.

Clones were read by immunoSEQ multiplex PCR, and TCRdb kept only the in-frame ones, dropping some. This sample carries 95,000 to 110,000 clones, nearly 95% of them seen once, and the ten largest clones take roughly 0.62%. CDR1 and CDR2 (germline): MNHEY, SVGAGI. Trimming left V 0 bases short and J 4 bases short, with 6 bases between. The CDR3 is 14 amino acids. Regarding this clone: Its specificity is not known.

This sequence joins TRBV6-5 and TRBJ1-4; D remains ambiguous. Sequenced material: Tregs sorted from blood. The clonotype comes from a human donor in good health. CDR3 DNA: TGTGCCAGCAGTTACTCAGGGTTTAATGAAAAACTGTTTTTT. Its protein product is CASSYSGFNEKLFF.